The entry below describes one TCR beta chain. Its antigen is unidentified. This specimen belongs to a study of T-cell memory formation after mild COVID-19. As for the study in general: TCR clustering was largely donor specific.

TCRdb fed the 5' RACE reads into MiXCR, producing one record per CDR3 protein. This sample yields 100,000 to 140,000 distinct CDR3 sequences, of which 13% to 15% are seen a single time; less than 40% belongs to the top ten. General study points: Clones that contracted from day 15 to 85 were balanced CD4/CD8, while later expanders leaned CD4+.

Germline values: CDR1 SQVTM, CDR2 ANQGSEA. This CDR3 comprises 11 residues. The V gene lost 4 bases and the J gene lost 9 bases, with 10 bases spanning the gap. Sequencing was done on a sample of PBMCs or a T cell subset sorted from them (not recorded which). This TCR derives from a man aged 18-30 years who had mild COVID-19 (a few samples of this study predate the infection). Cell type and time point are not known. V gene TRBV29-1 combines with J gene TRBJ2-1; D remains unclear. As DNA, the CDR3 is TGCAGCGTTGCCCAAGTTGGTGAGCAGTTCTTC. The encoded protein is CSVAQVGEQFF.